The clone carrying this TCR beta chain was counted only a few times. The antigen is unknown. Other DNA sequences of this sample code for an identical CDR3. The CDR3 sequence is 12 residues long. V trimming: 8 bases; J trimming: 4 bases; junction bases outside the gene matches: 2. Germline CDR1 and CDR2: SNHLY and FYNNEI. The data are from a study of shared clonotypes between healthy human individuals. General observations from the study: Enrolling few donors narrowed the genetic and exposure-history diversity that was represented. Measured sharing among donors was expected to vary with sequencing depth.

TCRdb keeps only in-frame clones here, not all; method: immunoSEQ multiplex PCR. The sample has hundreds of thousands of clones, roughly 70% seen once. Study donors comprised healthy, HIV-negative adults devoid of recent acute infection or vaccination. The chain recombines TRBV2 with TRBJ2-3; 8 positions agree with TRBD1. The sequence was obtained from a woman aged 25 to 39 in good health. Source material: memory CD4+ T cells sorted from blood. Stated subset: CD45RA-negative fraction. DNA of the CDR3: TGTGCCAGCCGGACAGGGCCAGATACGCAGTATTTT. Translation: CASRTGPDTQYF.